This TCR beta chain was found in a study of blood T cell repertoires in COVID-19. Study summary: Sources were T cells, B-cell-depleted T cells, or PBMCs; the material itself was cDNA or gDNA.

The participants were between about 18 and 90 years old and came from about two dozen US areas. Participants were placed into cohorts based on the clinical history they reported. This clone was detected only a few times. Sequencing was performed with immunoSEQ multiplex PCR; in TCRdb, only in-frame clones are kept and a portion is missing. Of roughly 140,000 clones detected, about four fifths appear once; the ten largest clones hold 4.5% to 6%. Germline V gene sequence: CDR1 SEHNR, CDR2 FQNEAQ (reference sequence). CDR3 length: 14 residues. V shed 8 bases and J 3 bases; nucleotides not matched to a gene: 9.

The genes are TRBV7-9 and TRBJ1-1; 7 bases are shared with TRBD1. Source material: PBMCs or T cells enriched from blood (not recorded which). The source is a woman aged 45-65 years who had been exposed to COVID-19. The CDR3 is CASSRDSVYTEAFF. In nucleotides, the CDR3 is TGTGCCAGCTCAAGGGACAGTGTCTACACTGAAGCTTTCTTT.